A single sample gave rise to the 9 T cell receptor beta chains below, sequenced in a study of shared clonotypes between healthy human individuals. Here immunoSEQ multiplex PCR was the method, and the copy in TCRdb shows in-frame clones only, minus some. The data show 800,000 to 1,200,000 clones, with 75% to 80% seen just once and approximately 0.52% held by the top ten. The specimen was memory CD4+ T cells from PBMCs. The subset: CD45RA-negative fraction. All receptors come from a young man in good health. Some clones in this sample may be carry-over from other donors' samples.

The chain couples TRBV5-1 to TRBJ2-7; 9 bases fit TRBD2. Germline CDR1 SGHRS, CDR2 YFSETQ. This CDR3 region has 15 residues. Trimming took 0 bases from V and 1 from J; bases not matched to a gene: 2. CDR3 coding DNA: TGCGCCAGCAGCTTGGAGCTAGCGGGATCCTACGAGCAGTACTTC. It encodes CASSLELAGSYEQYF.

A few counts support this clone. Other DNA sequences from this sample encode an identical CDR3 as well. The V call is TRBV20-1, the J call TRBJ2-5; no firm D call. V was trimmed by 4 bases and J by 5 bases, leaving 5 bases between them. CDR1 is DFQATT, CDR2 SNEGSKA, per germline (reference sequence). The CDR3 runs to 10 residues. The CDR3 DNA reads TGCAGTGCTACGGTCGAGACCCAGTACTTC. Protein sequence: CSATVETQYF.

This clone has more than one count but fewer than ten. Other DNA sequences from this sample encode an identical CDR3 as well. This rearrangement joins TRBV4-3 to TRBJ2-7; TRBD1 matches 9 bases. The CDR3 sequence is 13 residues long. Germline trimming cut 6 bases from V and 3 bases from J; bases unmatched to any gene: 3. Germline assignment: CDR1 LGHNA and CDR2 YSLEER. In nucleotides, the CDR3 is TGCGCCAGCAGTCGGGACAGGGACTACGAGCAGTACTTC. It translates to CASSRDRDYEQYF.

The chain employs TRBV5-1 and TRBJ1-2; D remains ambiguous. CDR3 size: 14 residues. Germline CDR1 reads SGHRS; CDR2 reads YFSETQ. Trimming pared 0 bases from V and 5 bases from J, leaving 11 bases between. CDR3 sequence reads: CASSLGFGGYGYTF. The DNA for the CDR3 is TGCGCCAGCAGCTTGGGGTTCGGTGGATATGGCTACACCTTC.

The rearrangement links TRBV28 to TRBJ1-2; the D gene is possibly TRBD1 (5 bases). This CDR3 comprises 16 residues. Trimming cost V 6 bases and J 3 bases, with 20 bases left between them. The germline gives CDR1 MDHEN, CDR2 SYDVKM. The CDR3 reads CASSLSGTTTYYGYTF. Here the CDR3 DNA reads TGTGCCAGCAGCCTATCCGGGACGACGACTTACTATGGCTACACCTTC.

The chain employs TRBV11-2 and TRBJ2-7; weak D call: TRBD1 (5 bases). The CDR3 has 12 amino acids. V lost 1 base and J lost 6, with 7 bases in between. Looked up from germline, CDR1 is SGHAT and CDR2 is FQNNGV. The CDR3, as DNA: TGTGCCAGCAGCTTAGGCAGGGTCGAGCAGTACTTC. It translates to CASSLGRVEQYF.

The chain has TRBV18 and TRBJ2-7; tentatively, D is TRBD1 (6 bases). Germline V gene lookup returns CDR1 KGHSH and CDR2 LQKENI. The length of the CDR3 is 15 residues. V lost 3 bases to trimming and J lost 0 bases, with 12 bases between them. The CDR3 here is CASSPRQALSYEQYF. The CDR3 nucleotides read TGTGCCAGCTCACCTCGACAGGCCCTCTCCTACGAGCAGTACTTC.

This clone was detected only once. The V call is TRBV5-4, the J call TRBJ1-4; D is possibly TRBD1 (6 bases). V was trimmed by 1 base and J by 11 bases, leaving 15 bases between them. Germline V gene data show CDR1 as SGHNT and CDR2 as YYREEE (reference sequence). The CDR3 consists of 14 residues. The CDR3 DNA follows: TGTGCCAGCAGCTTGCCCCACAGGGATGGGAAACTGTTTTTT. Translated, it gives CASSLPHRDGKLFF.

A note on this clone: This same CDR3 is encoded by further DNA sequences in the sample. V gene TRBV5-1 combines with J gene TRBJ2-7; the D gene is possibly TRBD1 (5 bases). With 5 bases removed from V and 6 bases from J, the gap between germline ends came to 12 bases. CDR1 SGHRS and CDR2 YFSETQ come from the germline V gene. The CDR3 length is 12 residues. The CDR3 spells CASSLTQGEQYF. The CDR3 DNA is TGCGCCAGCAGTTTGACCCAGGGCGAGCAGTACTTC. Filled out from reference TRBV5-1 and TRBJ2-7, the complete variable domain reads KAGVTQTPRYLIKTRGQQVTLSCSPISGHRSVSWYQQTPGQGLQFLFEYFSETQRNKGNFPGRFSGRQFSNSRSEMNVSTLELGDSALYLCASSLTQGEQYFGPGTRLTVT.